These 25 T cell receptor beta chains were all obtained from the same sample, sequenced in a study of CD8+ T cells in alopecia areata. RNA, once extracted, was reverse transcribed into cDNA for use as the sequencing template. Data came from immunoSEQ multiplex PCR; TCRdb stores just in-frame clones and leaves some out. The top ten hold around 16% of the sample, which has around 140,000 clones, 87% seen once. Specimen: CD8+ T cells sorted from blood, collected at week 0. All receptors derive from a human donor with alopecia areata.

CDR3: CASSPTFEVYEQYF. CDR3 DNA: TGTGCCAGCAGCCCTACATTTGAGGTCTACGAGCAGTACTTC. J is TRBJ2-7 and V is TRBV7-9; no clear D gene. Between the trimmed V and J ends, which lost 5 bases and 3 bases, there was a span of 14 bases. The germline CDR1 and CDR2 sequences are SEHNR and FQNEAQ (reference sequence). The CDR3 is made up of 14 amino acids.

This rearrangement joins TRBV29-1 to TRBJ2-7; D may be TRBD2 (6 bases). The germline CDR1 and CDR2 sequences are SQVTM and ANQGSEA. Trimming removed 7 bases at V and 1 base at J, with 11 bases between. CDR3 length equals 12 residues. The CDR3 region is CSARGSSYEQYF. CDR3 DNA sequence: TGCAGCGCGCGGGGTTCTTCCTACGAGCAGTACTTC.

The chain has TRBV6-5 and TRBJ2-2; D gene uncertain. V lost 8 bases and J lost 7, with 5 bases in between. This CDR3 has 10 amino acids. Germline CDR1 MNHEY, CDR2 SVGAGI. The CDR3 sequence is CASGGGELFF. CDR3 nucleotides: TGTGCCAGCGGTGGCGGGGAGCTGTTTTTT.

CDR3 sequence: CASSHTQGNFNQPQHF. Here the CDR3 DNA reads TGTGCCAGTAGTCACACGCAGGGGAATTTCAATCAGCCCCAGCATTTT. The V gene is TRBV19, the J gene TRBJ1-5; D might be TRBD1 (6 bases). The V end lost 5 bases, the J end lost 3 bases, and 17 bases lay between the germline ends. The CDR3 runs to 16 residues. Germline assignment: CDR1 LNHDA and CDR2 SQIVND (reference sequence).

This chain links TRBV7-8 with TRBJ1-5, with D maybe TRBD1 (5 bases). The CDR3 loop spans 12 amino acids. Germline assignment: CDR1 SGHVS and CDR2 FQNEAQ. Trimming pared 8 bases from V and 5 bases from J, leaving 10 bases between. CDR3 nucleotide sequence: TGTGCCAGCGGGGGGTTCGATCAGCCCCAGCATTTT. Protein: CASGGFDQPQHF.

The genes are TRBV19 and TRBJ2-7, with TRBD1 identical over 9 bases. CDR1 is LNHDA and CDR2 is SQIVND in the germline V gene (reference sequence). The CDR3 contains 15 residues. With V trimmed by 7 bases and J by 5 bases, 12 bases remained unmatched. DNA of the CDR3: TGTGCCAGTACCTTTCATCCGGGACAGGGCCACGAGCAGTACTTC. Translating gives CASTFHPGQGHEQYF.

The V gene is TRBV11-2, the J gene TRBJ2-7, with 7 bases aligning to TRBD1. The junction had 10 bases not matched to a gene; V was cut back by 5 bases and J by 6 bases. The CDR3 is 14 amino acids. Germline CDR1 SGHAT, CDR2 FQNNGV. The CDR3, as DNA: TGTGCCAGCAGCCCCGAGGGGACAGTCTCCGAGCAGTACTTC. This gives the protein CASSPEGTVSEQYF.

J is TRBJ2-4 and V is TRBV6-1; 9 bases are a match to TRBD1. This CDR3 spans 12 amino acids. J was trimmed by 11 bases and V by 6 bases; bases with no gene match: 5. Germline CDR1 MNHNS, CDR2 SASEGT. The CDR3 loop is CASRATGGVQYF. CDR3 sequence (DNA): TGTGCCAGCAGAGCGACAGGGGGAGTTCAGTACTTC.

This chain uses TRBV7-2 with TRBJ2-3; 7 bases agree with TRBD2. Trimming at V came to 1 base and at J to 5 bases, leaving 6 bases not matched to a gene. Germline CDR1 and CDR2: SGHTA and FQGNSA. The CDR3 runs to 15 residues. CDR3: CASSLGGGPGDTQYF. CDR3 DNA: TGTGCCAGCAGCTTAGGGGGAGGGCCAGGAGATACGCAGTATTTT.

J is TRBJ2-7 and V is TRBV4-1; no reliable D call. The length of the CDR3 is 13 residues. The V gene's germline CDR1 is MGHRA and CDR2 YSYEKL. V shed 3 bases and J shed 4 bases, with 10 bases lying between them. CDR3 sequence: CASSQVGLYEQYF. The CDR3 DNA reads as TGCGCCAGCAGCCAGGTCGGGCTTTACGAGCAGTACTTC.

The CDR3 DNA reads TGTGCCAGCAGCTGTGAGCTGGCTAGCATCCGGCCCCAGTACTTC. This sequence encodes CASSCELASIRPQYF. V usage is TRBV5-6 and J usage is TRBJ2-5; TRBD2 is a possible D gene (5 bases). Germline CDR1 SGHDT, CDR2 YYEEEE. CDR3 length: 15 amino acids. The V and J ends lost 3 bases and 9 bases respectively, with 21 bases between them.

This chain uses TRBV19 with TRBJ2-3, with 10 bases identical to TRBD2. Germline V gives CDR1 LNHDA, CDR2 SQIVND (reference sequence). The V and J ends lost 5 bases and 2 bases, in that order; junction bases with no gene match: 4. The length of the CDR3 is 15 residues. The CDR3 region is CASSLTSGYTDTQYF. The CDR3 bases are TGTGCCAGTAGTTTGACTAGCGGGTACACAGATACGCAGTATTTT.

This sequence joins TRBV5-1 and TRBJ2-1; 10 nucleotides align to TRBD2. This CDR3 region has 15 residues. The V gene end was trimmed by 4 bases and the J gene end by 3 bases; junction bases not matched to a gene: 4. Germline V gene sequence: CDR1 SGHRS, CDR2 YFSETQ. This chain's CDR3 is CASSPGTSVYNEQFF. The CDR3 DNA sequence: TGCGCCAGCAGCCCCGGGACTAGCGTCTACAATGAGCAGTTCTTC.

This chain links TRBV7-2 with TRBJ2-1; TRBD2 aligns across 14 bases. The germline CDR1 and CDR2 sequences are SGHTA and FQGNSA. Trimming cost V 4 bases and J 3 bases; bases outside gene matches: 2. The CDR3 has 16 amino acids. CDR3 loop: CASSWGLAGDYNEQFF. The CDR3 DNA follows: TGTGCCAGCAGCTGGGGACTAGCGGGAGACTACAATGAGCAGTTCTTC.

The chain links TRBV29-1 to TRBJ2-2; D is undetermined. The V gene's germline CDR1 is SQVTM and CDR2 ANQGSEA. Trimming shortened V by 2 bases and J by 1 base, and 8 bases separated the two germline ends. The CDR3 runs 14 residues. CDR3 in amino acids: CSVERVMNTGELFF. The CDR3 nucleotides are TGCAGCGTTGAACGGGTGATGAACACCGGGGAGCTGTTTTTT.

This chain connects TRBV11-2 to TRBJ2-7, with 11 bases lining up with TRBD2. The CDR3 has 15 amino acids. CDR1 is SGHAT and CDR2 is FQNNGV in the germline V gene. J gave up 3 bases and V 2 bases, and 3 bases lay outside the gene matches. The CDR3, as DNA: TGTGCCAGCAGCTTACCTACTAGCGGGGGCTACGAGCAGTACTTC. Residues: CASSLPTSGGYEQYF.

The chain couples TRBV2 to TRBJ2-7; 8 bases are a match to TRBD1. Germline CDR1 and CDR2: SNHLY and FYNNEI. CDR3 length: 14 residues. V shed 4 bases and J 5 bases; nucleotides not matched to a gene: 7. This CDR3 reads CASSGANRGNEQYF. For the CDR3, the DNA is TGTGCCAGCAGTGGAGCGAACAGGGGGAACGAGCAGTACTTC.

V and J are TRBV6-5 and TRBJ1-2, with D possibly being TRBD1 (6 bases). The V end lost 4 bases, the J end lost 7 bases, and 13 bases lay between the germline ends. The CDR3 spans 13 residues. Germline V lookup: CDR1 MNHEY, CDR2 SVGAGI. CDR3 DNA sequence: TGTGCCAGCAGTTTTTTACAGGGTAGTGGCTACACCTTC. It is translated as CASSFLQGSGYTF.

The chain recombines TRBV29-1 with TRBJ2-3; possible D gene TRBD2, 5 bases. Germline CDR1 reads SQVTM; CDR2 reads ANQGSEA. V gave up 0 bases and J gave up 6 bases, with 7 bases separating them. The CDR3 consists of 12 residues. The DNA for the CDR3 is TGCAGCGTTGAAGAGAGGGCCGATACGCAGTATTTT. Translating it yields CSVEERADTQYF.

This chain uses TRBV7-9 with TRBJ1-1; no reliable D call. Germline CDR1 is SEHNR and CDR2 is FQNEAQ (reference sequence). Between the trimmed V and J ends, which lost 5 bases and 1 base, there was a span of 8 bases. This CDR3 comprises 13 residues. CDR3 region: CASSPETNTEAFF. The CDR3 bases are TGTGCCAGCAGCCCGGAGACGAACACTGAAGCTTTCTTT.

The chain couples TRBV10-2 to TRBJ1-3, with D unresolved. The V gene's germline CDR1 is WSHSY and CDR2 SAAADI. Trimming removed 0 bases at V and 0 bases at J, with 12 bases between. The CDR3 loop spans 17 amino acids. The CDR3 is CASSESVDYRSGNTIYF. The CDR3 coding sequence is TGCGCCAGCAGTGAGTCGGTGGATTACCGCTCTGGAAACACCATATATTTT.

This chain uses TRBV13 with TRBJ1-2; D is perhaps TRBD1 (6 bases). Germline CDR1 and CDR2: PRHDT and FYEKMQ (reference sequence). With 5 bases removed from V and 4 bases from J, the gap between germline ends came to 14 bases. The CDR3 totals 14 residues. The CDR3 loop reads CASSTRGGFYGYTF. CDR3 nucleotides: TGTGCCAGCAGCACCCGTGGGGGCTTCTATGGCTACACCTTC.

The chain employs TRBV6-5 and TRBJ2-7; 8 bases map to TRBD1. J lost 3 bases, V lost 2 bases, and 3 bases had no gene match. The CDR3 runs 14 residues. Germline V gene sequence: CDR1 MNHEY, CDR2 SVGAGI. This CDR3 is CASSYGTGIYEQYF. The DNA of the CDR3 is TGTGCCAGCAGTTACGGGACAGGAATCTACGAGCAGTACTTC.

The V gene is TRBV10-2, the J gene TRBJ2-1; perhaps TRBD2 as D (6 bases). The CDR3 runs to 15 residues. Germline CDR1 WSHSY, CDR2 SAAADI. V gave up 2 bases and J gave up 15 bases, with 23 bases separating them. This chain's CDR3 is CASSEVGFGGAVGFF. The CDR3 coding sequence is TGCGCCAGCAGTGAGGTCGGGTTCGGCGGGGCGGTGGGGTTCTTC.

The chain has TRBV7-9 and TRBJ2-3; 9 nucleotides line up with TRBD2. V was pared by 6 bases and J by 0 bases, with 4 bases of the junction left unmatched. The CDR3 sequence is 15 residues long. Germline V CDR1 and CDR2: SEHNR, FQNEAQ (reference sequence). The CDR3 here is CASRQTSGSTDTQYF. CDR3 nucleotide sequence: TGTGCCAGCAGACAGACTAGCGGTAGCACAGATACGCAGTATTTT.